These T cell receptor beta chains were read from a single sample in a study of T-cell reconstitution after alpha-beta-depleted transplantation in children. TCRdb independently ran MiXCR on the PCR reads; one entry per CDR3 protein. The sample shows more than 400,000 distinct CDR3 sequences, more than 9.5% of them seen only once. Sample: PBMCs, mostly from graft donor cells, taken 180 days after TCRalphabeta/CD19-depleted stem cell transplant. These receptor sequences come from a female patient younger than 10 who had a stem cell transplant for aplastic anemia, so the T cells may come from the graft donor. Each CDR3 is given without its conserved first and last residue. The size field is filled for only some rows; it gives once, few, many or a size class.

AVSPAGGEQF	TRBV19	few	TRBJ2-1
ASSPGYSPLH	TRBV18	.	TRBJ1-6
ATSVPGLAGVGSYNEQF	TRBV24-1	few	TRBJ2-1
ASSGTGREAYNEQF	TRBV19	few	TRBJ2-1
ASSYRTLNTGELF	TRBV6-5	few	TRBJ2-2
SVGGNYEQY	TRBV29-1	many	TRBJ2-7
ASSLGGPTGELF	TRBV11-2	many	TRBJ2-2
SARGTGGDTDTQY	TRBV29-1	many	TRBJ2-3
ASSLASTSGAYEQY	TRBV7-6	.	TRBJ2-7
ASSDRRGHSNQPQH	TRBV18	.	TRBJ1-5
SLELDGAEAF	TRBV20-1	once	TRBJ1-1
ASSRGGTSGGGQF	TRBV28	few	TRBJ2-1
ASSPKADEWYEQY	TRBV5-1	few	TRBJ2-7
ASRRGLDTEAF	TRBV7-2	few	TRBJ1-1
ASSKDRAKTQY	TRBV19	few	TRBJ2-5
ASGLDTGGLGQPQH	TRBV12-5	.	TRBJ1-5
ASSLKRSPLH	TRBV12-3/TRBV12-4	.	TRBJ1-6
ASRRSGQGNQPQH	TRBV12-3/TRBV12-4	few	TRBJ1-5
ASSFPTGITEAF	TRBV7-2	many	TRBJ1-1
ASSLTGAGLQPQH	TRBV18	.	TRBJ1-5
ASRNIRGVNYGYT	TRBV11-2	few	TRBJ1-2
SAGGGSNQPHH	TRBV29-1	.	TRBJ1-5
ASSYSGRKNIQY	TRBV6-5	few	TRBJ2-4
ASSIDRGTVYNEQF	TRBV19	.	TRBJ2-1
ASSYRGQGNNSPLH	TRBV6-2/TRBV6-3	.	TRBJ1-6
ASSLRGTSVYNEQF	TRBV27	few	TRBJ2-1
ATSEHSTSPGELF	TRBV24-1	.	TRBJ2-2
ASSSTERLGYEQY	TRBV5-1	.	TRBJ2-7
ASKVQGDQETQY	TRBV12-3/TRBV12-4	few	TRBJ2-5
ATSRGLGLAPGELF	TRBV15	.	TRBJ2-2
ASSENPWDYGYT	TRBV25-1	.	TRBJ1-2
ASRKTGNTGELF	TRBV6-2/TRBV6-3	.	TRBJ2-2
ASSQDGTVSSTDTQY	TRBV3-1	many	TRBJ2-3
ASSLVRANEQY	TRBV7-2	many	TRBJ2-7
ASSQEPLNTGELF	TRBV4-3	few	TRBJ2-2
ASSSTAIGELF	TRBV7-9	.	TRBJ2-2
ASSSGTGSITDGYT	TRBV27	.	TRBJ1-2
SARDPAGGRDGELF	TRBV20-1	once	TRBJ2-2
ASSIPLHGYT	TRBV28	many	TRBJ1-2
ASSSGVRGSGGELF	TRBV12-3/TRBV12-4	few	TRBJ2-2
ASSLEGLRPVYEQF	TRBV5-4	few	TRBJ2-1
SAVRTGRNQPQH	TRBV20-1	.	TRBJ1-5
ASSLGQRGPNEQF	TRBV7-8	few	TRBJ2-1
ASSSPTSGRAEKAKNSQY	TRBV11-1	.	TRBJ2-4
ASSPIGGGNTGELF	TRBV18	.	TRBJ2-2